The present T cell receptor (beta chain) was sequenced within a study of long-term antiretroviral therapy in people with HIV. Study-wide points: Pre-ART-expanded clones dominated the repertoire at all time points. Missing from the dataset were any data on ART adherence, viral resistance or therapy changes.

The run of the v3.0 immunoSEQ assay was at survey level. Sequencing was performed with immunoSEQ multiplex PCR; in TCRdb, only in-frame clones are kept and a portion is missing. The sample lists about 39,000 clones, approximately 85% occurring once. Germline V gives CDR1 SNHLY, CDR2 FYNNEI. The CDR3 is made up of 15 amino acids. The V gene end was trimmed by 8 bases and the J gene end by 9 bases; junction bases not matched to a gene: 15. Specimens held about 0.9-11 million cryopreserved PBMC prior to DNA extraction. This clone occurred once. Its specificity is unknown. This chain uses TRBV2 with TRBJ1-5, with 8 bases that match TRBD1. The sequence derives from a woman in her 50s with HIV. The sequenced sample was unsorted PBMCs, obtained 3.1 years after starting antiretroviral therapy. The CDR3 region is CASVDREGHGGPQHF. DNA for the CDR3: TGTGCCAGCGTGGACAGGGAGGGGCACGGTGGGCCCCAGCATTTT.